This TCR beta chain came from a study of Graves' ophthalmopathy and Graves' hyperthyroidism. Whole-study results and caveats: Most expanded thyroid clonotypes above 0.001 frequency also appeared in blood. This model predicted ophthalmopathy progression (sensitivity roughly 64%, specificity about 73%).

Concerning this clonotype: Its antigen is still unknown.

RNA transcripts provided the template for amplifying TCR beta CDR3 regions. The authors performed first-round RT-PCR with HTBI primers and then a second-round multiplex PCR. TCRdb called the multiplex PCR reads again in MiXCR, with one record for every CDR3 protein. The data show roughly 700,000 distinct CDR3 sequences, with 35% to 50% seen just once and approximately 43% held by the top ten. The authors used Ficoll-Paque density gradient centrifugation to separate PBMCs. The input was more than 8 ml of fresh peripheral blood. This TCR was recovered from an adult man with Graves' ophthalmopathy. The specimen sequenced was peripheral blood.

The CDR3 is CASNSLGQSLYGYTF. Written as DNA, the CDR3 is TGTGCCAGCAATTCATTGGGGCAGAGCCTCTATGGCTACACCTTC. The rearrangement links TRBV6-5 to TRBJ1-2; D is perhaps TRBD1 (5 bases). In germline, CDR1 is MNHEY, CDR2 SVGAGI. V shed 7 bases and J shed 4 bases, with 19 bases lying between them. The CDR3 consists of 15 residues.